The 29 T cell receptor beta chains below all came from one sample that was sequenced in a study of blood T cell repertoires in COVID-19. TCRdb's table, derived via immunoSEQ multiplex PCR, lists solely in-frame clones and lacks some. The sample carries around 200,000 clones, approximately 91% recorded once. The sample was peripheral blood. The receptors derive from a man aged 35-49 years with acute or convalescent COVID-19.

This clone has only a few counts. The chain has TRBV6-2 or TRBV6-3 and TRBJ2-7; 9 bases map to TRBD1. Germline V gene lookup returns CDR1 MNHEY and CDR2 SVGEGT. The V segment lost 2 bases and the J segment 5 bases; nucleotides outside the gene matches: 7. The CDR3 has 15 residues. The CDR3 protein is CASSYRGQGYDEQYF. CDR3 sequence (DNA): TGTGCCAGCAGTTACAGAGGACAGGGGTATGACGAGCAGTACTTC.

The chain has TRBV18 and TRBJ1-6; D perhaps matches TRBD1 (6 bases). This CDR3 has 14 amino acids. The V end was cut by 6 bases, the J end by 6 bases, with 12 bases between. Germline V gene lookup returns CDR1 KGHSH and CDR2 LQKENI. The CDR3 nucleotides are TGTGCCAGCTCCCAGGGGACGGGTAATTCACCCCTCCACTTT. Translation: CASSQGTGNSPLHF.

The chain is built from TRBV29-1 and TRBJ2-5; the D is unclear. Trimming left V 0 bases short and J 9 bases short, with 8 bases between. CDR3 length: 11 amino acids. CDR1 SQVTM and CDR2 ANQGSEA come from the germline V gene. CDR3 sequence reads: CSVEDVPAQYF. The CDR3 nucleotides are TGCAGCGTTGAAGATGTTCCGGCCCAGTACTTC.

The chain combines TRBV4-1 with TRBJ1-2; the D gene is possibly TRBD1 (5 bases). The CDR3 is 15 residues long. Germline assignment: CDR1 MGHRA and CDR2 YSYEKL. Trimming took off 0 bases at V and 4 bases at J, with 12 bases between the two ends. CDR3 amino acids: CASSQDLGQGYGYTF. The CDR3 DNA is TGCGCCAGCAGCCAAGATCTCGGGCAGGGCTATGGCTACACCTTC.

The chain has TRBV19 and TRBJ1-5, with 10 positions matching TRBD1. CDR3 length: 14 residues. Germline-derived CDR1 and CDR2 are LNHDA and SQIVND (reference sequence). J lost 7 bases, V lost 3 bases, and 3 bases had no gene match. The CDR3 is CASSIRGQGQPQHF. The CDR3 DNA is TGTGCCAGTAGTATCAGGGGACAGGGGCAGCCCCAGCATTTT.

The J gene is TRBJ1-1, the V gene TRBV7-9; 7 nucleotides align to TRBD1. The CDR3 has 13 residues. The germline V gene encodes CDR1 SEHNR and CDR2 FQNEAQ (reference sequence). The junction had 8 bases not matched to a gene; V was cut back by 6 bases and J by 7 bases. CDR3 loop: CASRLLTGVEAFF. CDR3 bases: TGTGCCAGCAGGTTACTTACAGGGGTTGAAGCTTTCTTT. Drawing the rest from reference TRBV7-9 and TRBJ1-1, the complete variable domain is DTGVSQNPRHKITKRGQNVTFRCDPISEHNRLYWYRQTLGQGPEFLTYFQNEAQLEKSRLLSDRFSAERPKGSFSTLEIQRTEQGDSAMYLCASRLLTGVEAFFGQGTRLTVV.

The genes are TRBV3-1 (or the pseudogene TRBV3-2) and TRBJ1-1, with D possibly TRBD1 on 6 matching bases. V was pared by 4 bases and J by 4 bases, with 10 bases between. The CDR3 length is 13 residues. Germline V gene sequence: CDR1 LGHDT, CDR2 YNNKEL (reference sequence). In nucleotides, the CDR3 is TGTGCCAGCAGCCTCACAGGGAGCACTGAAGCTTTCTTT. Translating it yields CASSLTGSTEAFF.

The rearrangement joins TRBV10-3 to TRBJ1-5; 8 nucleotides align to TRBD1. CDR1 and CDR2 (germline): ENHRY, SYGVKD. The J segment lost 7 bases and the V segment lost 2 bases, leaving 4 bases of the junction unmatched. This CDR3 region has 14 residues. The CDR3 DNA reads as TGTGCCATCAGTGAGCCAGGGGGCACCCAGCCCCAGCATTTT. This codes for CAISEPGGTQPQHF.

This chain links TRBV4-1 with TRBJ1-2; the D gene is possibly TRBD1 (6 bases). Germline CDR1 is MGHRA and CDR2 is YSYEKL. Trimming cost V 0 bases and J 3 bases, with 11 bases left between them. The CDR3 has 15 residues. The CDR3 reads CASSQDSQGYYGYTF. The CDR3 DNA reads TGCGCCAGCAGCCAAGATTCACAGGGATACTATGGCTACACCTTC.

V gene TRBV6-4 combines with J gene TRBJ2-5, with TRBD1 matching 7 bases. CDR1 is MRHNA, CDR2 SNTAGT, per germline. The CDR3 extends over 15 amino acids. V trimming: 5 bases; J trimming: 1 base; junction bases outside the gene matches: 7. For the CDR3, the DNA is TGTGCCAGCAGTTGCAGGGGGACCTTCCAAGAGACCCAGTACTTC. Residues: CASSCRGTFQETQYF.

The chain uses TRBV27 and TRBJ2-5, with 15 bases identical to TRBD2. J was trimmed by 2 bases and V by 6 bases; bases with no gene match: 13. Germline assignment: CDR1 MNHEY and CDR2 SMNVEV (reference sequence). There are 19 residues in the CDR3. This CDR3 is CASSDSGTSGGWGQETQYF. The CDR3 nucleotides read TGTGCCAGCAGCGATTCCGGGACTAGCGGGGGGTGGGGGCAAGAGACCCAGTACTTC.

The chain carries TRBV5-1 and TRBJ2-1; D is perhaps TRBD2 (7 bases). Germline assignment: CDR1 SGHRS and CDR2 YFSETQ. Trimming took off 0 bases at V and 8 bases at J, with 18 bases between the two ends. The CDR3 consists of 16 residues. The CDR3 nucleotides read TGCGCCAGCAGCTTGGCCTTGGGAGGGGGGGCCGATGAGCAGTTCTTC. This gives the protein CASSLALGGGADEQFF. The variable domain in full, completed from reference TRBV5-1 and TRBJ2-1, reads KAGVTQTPRYLIKTRGQQVTLSCSPISGHRSVSWYQQTPGQGLQFLFEYFSETQRNKGNFPGRFSGRQFSNSRSEMNVSTLELGDSALYLCASSLALGGGADEQFFGPGTRLTVL.

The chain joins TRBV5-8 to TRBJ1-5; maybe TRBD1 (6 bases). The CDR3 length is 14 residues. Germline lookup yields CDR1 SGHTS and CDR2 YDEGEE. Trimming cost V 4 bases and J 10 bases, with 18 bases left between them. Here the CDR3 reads CASSHRQAISPQHF. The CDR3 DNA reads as TGTGCCAGCAGCCATCGACAGGCTATCAGCCCCCAGCATTTT.

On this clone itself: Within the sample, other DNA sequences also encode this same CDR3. In nucleotides, the CDR3 is TGTGCCAGCAGCTTACCAGGGTCCTACGAGCAGTACTTC. Protein: CASSLPGSYEQYF. The rearrangement joins TRBV7-9 to TRBJ2-7; maybe TRBD1 (5 bases). V shed 2 bases and J shed 1 base, with 6 bases lying between them. Germline V gives CDR1 SEHNR, CDR2 FQNEAQ (reference sequence). This CDR3 spans 13 amino acids.

CDR3 coding DNA: TGTGCCAGCAGCTTGGGGACAGGGCACACTAATGAAAAACTGTTTTTT. Its protein product is CASSLGTGHTNEKLFF. The J gene is TRBJ1-4, the V gene TRBV5-5, with 8 bases that match TRBD1. This CDR3 is built from 16 residues. V gave up 0 bases and J gave up 2 bases; unmatched junction bases: 3. Germline CDR1 reads SGHKS; CDR2 reads YYEKEE (reference sequence).

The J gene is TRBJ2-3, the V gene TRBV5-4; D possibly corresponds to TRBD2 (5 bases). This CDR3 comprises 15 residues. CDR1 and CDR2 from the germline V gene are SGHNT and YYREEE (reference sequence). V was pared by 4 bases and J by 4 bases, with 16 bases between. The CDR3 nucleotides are TGTGCCAGCAGCCTCCCGGGGATCGGGGCAGATACGCAGTATTTT. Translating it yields CASSLPGIGADTQYF.

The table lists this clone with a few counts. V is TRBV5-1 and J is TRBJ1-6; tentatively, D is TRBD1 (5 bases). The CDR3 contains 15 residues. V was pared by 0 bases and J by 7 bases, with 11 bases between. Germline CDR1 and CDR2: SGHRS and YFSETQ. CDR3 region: CASSLGQGGNSPLHF. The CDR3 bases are TGCGCCAGCAGCTTGGGGCAGGGAGGAAATTCACCCCTCCACTTT.

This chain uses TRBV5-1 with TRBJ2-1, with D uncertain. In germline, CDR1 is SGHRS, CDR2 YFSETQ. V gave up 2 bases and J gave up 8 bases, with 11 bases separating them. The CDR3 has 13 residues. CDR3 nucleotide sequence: TGCGCCAGCAGCTTCTATAATTTCGATGAGCAGTTCTTC. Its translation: CASSFYNFDEQFF.

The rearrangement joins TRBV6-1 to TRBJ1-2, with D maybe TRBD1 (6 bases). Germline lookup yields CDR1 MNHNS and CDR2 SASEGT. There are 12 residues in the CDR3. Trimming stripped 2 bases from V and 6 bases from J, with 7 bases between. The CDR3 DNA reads TGTGCCAGCAGTGAATGGACAGATGGCTACACCTTC. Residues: CASSEWTDGYTF.

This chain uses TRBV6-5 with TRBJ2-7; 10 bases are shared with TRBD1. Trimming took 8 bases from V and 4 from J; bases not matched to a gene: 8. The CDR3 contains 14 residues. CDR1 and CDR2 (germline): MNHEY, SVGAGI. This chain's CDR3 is CASGRQGASYEQYF. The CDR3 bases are TGTGCCAGCGGGAGACAGGGGGCGTCGTACGAGCAGTACTTC.

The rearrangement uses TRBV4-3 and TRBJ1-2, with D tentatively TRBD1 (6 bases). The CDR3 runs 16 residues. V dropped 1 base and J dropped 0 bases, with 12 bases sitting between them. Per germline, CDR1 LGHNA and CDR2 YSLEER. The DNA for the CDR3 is TGCGCCAGCAGCCAAGCAACAGGGAGCCCTAACTATGGCTACACCTTC. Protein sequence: CASSQATGSPNYGYTF.

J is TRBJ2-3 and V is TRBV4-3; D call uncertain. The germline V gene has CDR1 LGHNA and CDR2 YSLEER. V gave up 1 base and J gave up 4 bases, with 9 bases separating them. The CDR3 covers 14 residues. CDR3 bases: TGCGCCAGCAGCCAAGCCGGCGACTCAGATACGCAGTATTTT. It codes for CASSQAGDSDTQYF.

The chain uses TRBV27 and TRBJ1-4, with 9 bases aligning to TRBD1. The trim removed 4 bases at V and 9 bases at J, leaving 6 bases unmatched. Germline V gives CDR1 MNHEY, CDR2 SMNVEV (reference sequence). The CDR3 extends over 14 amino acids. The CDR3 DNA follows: TGTGCCAGCAGTTCTGCCGGGACAGGGAAAAAACTGTTTTTT. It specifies CASSSAGTGKKLFF.

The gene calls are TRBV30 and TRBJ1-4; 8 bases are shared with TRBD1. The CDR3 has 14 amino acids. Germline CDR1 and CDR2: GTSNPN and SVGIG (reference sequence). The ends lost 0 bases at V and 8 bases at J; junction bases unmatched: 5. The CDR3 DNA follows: TGTGCCTGGAGTGTAGTCAGGGGGCGAGAAAAACTGTTTTTT. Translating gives CAWSVVRGREKLFF.

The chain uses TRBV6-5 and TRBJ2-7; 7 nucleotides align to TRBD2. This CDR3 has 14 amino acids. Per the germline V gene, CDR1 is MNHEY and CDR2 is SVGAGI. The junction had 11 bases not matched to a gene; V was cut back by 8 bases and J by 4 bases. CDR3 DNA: TGTGCCAGCCCCACGGGCGTGGGAGGGTACGAGCAGTACTTC. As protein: CASPTGVGGYEQYF.

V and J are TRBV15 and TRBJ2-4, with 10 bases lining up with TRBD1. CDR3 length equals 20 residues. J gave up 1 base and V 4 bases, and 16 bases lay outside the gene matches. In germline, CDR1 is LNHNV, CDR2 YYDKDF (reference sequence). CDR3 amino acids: CATSTFVGTGEMSAKNIQYF. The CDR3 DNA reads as TGTGCCACCAGCACCTTTGTGGGGACAGGGGAGATGAGCGCCAAAAACATTCAGTACTTC.

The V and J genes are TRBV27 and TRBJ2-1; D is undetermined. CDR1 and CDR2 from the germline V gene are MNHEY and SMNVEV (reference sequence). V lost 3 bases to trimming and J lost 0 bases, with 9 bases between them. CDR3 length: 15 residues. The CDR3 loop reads CASSFQASSYNEQFF. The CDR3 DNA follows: TGTGCCAGCAGTTTTCAGGCAAGCTCCTACAATGAGCAGTTCTTC.

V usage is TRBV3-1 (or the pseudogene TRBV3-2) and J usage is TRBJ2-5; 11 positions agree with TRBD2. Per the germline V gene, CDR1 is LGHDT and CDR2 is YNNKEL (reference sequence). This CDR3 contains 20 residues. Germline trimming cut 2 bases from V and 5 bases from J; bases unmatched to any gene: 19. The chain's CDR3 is CASSQPHMSLAGGGRETQYF. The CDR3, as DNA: TGTGCCAGCAGCCAACCACATATGTCGCTAGCGGGGGGAGGAAGGGAGACCCAGTACTTC.

The CDR3 region has the DNA TGTGCCAGCAGTTTGGGTGGGGGAGGAGCCAAAAACATTCAGTACTTC. Translation: CASSLGGGGAKNIQYF. This chain connects TRBV28 to TRBJ2-4; maybe TRBD2 (6 bases). The CDR3 is 16 residues long. V lost 3 bases, J lost 0 bases, and 12 bases lay in between. Germline assignment: CDR1 MDHEN and CDR2 SYDVKM.